These 18 T cell receptor beta chains share one sample of origin, sequenced in a study of cytomegalovirus exposure and HLA in healthy donors. The primer mix had 60 Vbeta and 13 Jbeta primers. Sequenced by immunoSEQ multiplex PCR; TCRdb stores in-frame clones only, minus some. The sample holds tens of thousands of clones, 60% to 85% seen once. The sequencing input was PBMCs. These receptors were collected from a male donor in good health and CMV-seronegative.

The V call is TRBV5-8, the J call TRBJ1-4, with 9 bases identical to TRBD1. Losses at the gene ends were 3 bases for V and 7 bases for J; bases not matched to a gene: 4. The V gene's germline CDR1 is SGHTS and CDR2 YDEGEE. This CDR3 comprises 14 residues. CDR3 in amino acids: CASSSQGAPEKLFF. The CDR3 nucleotides are TGTGCCAGCAGCTCACAGGGGGCGCCTGAAAAACTGTTTTTT.

This sequence joins TRBV10-3 and TRBJ1-1; the D gene is possibly TRBD1 (6 bases). Trimming cost V 0 bases and J 7 bases, with 15 bases left between them. The CDR3 contains 15 residues. Germline V gene sequence: CDR1 ENHRY, CDR2 SYGVKD. CDR3 amino acids: CAISESAGAGSEAFF. CDR3 nucleotides: TGTGCCATCAGTGAGTCAGCGGGGGCTGGTAGTGAAGCTTTCTTT.

The CDR3 nucleotides are TGTGCCAGTAGTATATTCTATGGGAGGAGCTCCTACAATGAGCAGTTCTTC. This codes for CASSIFYGRSSYNEQFF. This rearrangement joins TRBV19 to TRBJ2-1, with TRBD2 as a possible D gene (6 bases). Trimming took off 2 bases at V and 0 bases at J, with 14 bases between the two ends. The germline gives CDR1 LNHDA, CDR2 SQIVND (reference sequence). The CDR3 has 17 amino acids.

This clone occurred a few times. Germline and junction disagree at one end, which may indicate a read error. J is TRBJ2-3 and V is TRBV6-6, with 9 bases identical to TRBD1. The CDR3 loop spans 14 amino acids. Germline assignment: CDR1 MNHNY and CDR2 SVGAGI (reference sequence). The CDR3 coding sequence is TGTGCCAGCAGGCCCCAAAGAGGACAGGGGATCCCGAATTTT. Translated: CASRPQRGQGIPNF.

The V call is TRBV11-2, the J call TRBJ2-7; tentatively, D is TRBD1 (5 bases). Trimming cost V 0 bases and J 6 bases, with 15 bases left between them. The CDR3 is made up of 15 amino acids. The germline V gene encodes CDR1 SGHAT and CDR2 FQNNGV. The CDR3: CASSLEGHYTSEQYF. Here the CDR3 DNA reads TGTGCCAGCAGCTTAGAAGGACACTACACGAGCGAGCAGTACTTC.

The rearrangement uses TRBV30 and TRBJ2-7, with D possibly being TRBD1 (6 bases). CDR3 size: 12 residues. Trimming took 7 bases from V and 3 from J, leaving 13 bases between them. The germline gives CDR1 GTSNPN, CDR2 SVGIG (reference sequence). CDR3 protein: CASHRENYEQYF. The CDR3 nucleotides read TGTGCCTCCCACAGGGAGAACTACGAGCAGTACTTC.

The gene calls are TRBV5-8 and TRBJ1-2, with D possibly TRBD1 on 6 matching bases. Germline assignment: CDR1 SGHTS and CDR2 YDEGEE. The CDR3 has 15 amino acids. Between the trimmed V and J ends, which lost 4 bases and 6 bases, there was a span of 19 bases. CDR3 DNA sequence: TGTGCCAGCAGCCTCTTGCCCAGGGGTACCCATGGCTACACCTTC. Residues: CASSLLPRGTHGYTF.

This rearrangement joins TRBV10-2 to TRBJ1-2; TRBD1 might be the D (6 bases). This CDR3 is 13 amino acids long. Germline lookup yields CDR1 WSHSY and CDR2 SAAADI. The V end lost 7 bases, the J end lost 3 bases, and 12 bases lay between the germline ends. The CDR3 sequence is CASMARGHYGYTF. In nucleotides, the CDR3 is TGCGCCAGCATGGCCAGGGGCCACTATGGCTACACCTTC.

This clone was recorded only once. The chain is built from TRBV7-8 and TRBJ2-5, with D hard to call. This CDR3 is 17 amino acids long. Germline loops: CDR1 SGHVS, CDR2 FQNEAQ. V gave up 0 bases and J gave up 7 bases, with 21 bases separating them. The chain's CDR3 is CASSLAVRSQIGGTQYF. Written as DNA, the CDR3 is TGTGCCAGCAGCTTAGCAGTAAGGTCTCAGATCGGCGGGACCCAGTACTTC. Full variable domain (outside the CDR3, taken from reference TRBV7-8 and TRBJ2-5): GAGVSQSPRYKVAKRGQDVALRCDPISGHVSLFWYQQALGQGPEFLTYFQNEAQLDKSGLPSDRFFAERPEGSVSTLKIQRTQQEDSAVYLCASSLAVRSQIGGTQYFGPGTRLLVL.

The rearrangement uses TRBV5-1 and TRBJ1-2; 9 bases agree with TRBD1. The CDR3 is 16 amino acids. Germline V gives CDR1 SGHRS, CDR2 YFSETQ. The V segment lost 1 base and the J segment 8 bases; nucleotides outside the gene matches: 12. The chain's CDR3 is CASSLSPGTGNMGYTF. CDR3 nucleotide sequence: TGCGCCAGCAGCTTGTCCCCCGGGACAGGGAACATGGGCTACACCTTC.

This clone appeared a few times. The chain is built from TRBV5-4 and TRBJ2-2; D remains ambiguous. The germline CDR1 and CDR2 sequences are SGHNT and YYREEE (reference sequence). The CDR3 length is 11 residues. Trimming left V 7 bases short and J 6 bases short, with 7 bases between. CDR3 DNA sequence: TGTGCCAGCTCGTTGTCCGGGGAGCTGTTTTTT. This gives the protein CASSLSGELFF.

This clone was recorded a few times. The V call is TRBV2, the J call TRBJ1-2; D gene uncertain. Trimming left V 5 bases short and J 0 bases short, with 10 bases between. CDR3 size: 14 residues. Looked up from germline, CDR1 is SNHLY and CDR2 is FYNNEI. The CDR3 here is CASSRGRSNYGYTF. The CDR3 nucleotides are TGTGCCAGCAGTCGCGGCCGATCTAACTATGGCTACACCTTC.

Here the CDR3 DNA reads TGTGCCAGCAAAAAGGGAGGGCCGAATGGCTACACCTTC. Protein product: CASKKGGPNGYTF. The genes are TRBV28 and TRBJ1-2; D call uncertain. V was cut by 7 bases and J by 6 bases, with 15 bases left in between. Per germline, CDR1 MDHEN and CDR2 SYDVKM. The CDR3 covers 13 residues.

V usage is TRBV30 and J usage is TRBJ1-4; D unclear. The CDR3 length is 15 residues. The V end lost 1 base, the J end lost 0 bases, and 9 bases lay between the germline ends. The germline V gene encodes CDR1 GTSNPN and CDR2 SVGIG (reference sequence). CDR3 nucleotide sequence: TGTGCCTGGAGTGCAACAGTTGCAACTAATGAAAAACTGTTTTTT. This codes for CAWSATVATNEKLFF. Based on the CDR3 plus reference TRBV30 and TRBJ1-4, the full variable domain is SQTIHQWPATLVQPVGSPLSLECTVEGTSNPNLYWYRQAAGRGLQLLFYSVGIGQISSEVPQNLSASRPQDRQFILSSKKLLLSDSGFYLCAWSATVATNEKLFFGSGTQLSVL.

This clone showed up just once. This chain joins TRBV5-4 and TRBJ2-2; 12 bases fit TRBD1. Trimming at V came to 2 bases and at J to 6 bases, leaving 5 bases not matched to a gene. The germline V gene encodes CDR1 SGHNT and CDR2 YYREEE (reference sequence). The CDR3 sequence is 16 residues long. The CDR3 nucleotides are TGTGCCAGCAGCTTCGGGACAGGGGGCCCCCCCGGGGAGCTGTTTTTT. Translation: CASSFGTGGPPGELFF. Full variable domain (outside the CDR3, taken from reference TRBV5-4 and TRBJ2-2): ETGVTQSPTHLIKTRGQQVTLRCSSQSGHNTVSWYQQALGQGPQFIFQYYREEENGRGNFPPRFSGLQFPNYSSELNVNALELDDSALYLCASSFGTGGPPGELFFGEGSRLTVL.

This clone has only a few counts. V gene TRBV29-1 combines with J gene TRBJ2-3; possible D gene TRBD1, 8 bases. The CDR3 is made up of 13 amino acids. CDR1 is SQVTM and CDR2 is ANQGSEA in the germline V gene. V was shortened by 7 bases and J by 6 bases, with 17 bases between the two germline ends. In nucleotides, the CDR3 is TGCAGCGGTGGACAGGGAGCGGGGGATACGCAGTATTTT. It codes for CSGGQGAGDTQYF.

As for this clone: The germline gene is not matched at one end of the junction; a read error may be the cause. This chain joins TRBV2 and TRBJ2-3; 9 nucleotides match TRBD2. CDR3 size: 12 residues. CDR1 is SNHLY, CDR2 FYNNEI, per germline. The chain's CDR3 is CASRSEGGRAHF. The CDR3 nucleotides read TGTGCCAGCAGGAGTGAGGGCGGGAGGGCCCATTTT. The entire variable domain, with the rest obtained from reference TRBV2 and TRBJ2-3, is as follows: EPEVTQTPSHQVTQMGQEVILRCVPISNHLYFYWYRQILGQKVEFLVSFYNNEISEKSEIFDDQFSVERPDGSNFTLKIRSTKLEDSAMYFCASRSEGGRAHFGPGTRLTVL.

The chain recombines TRBV29-1 with TRBJ2-1; TRBD2 agrees at 9 bases. V lost 4 bases to trimming and J lost 3 bases; unmatched junction nucleotides: 7. This CDR3 is built from 15 residues. CDR1 is SQVTM and CDR2 is ANQGSEA in the germline V gene. CDR3 coding DNA: TGCAGCGTTGGAGGTAGCGGGAGTGGCTACAATGAGCAGTTCTTC. This gives the protein CSVGGSGSGYNEQFF.